This T cell receptor (beta chain) was profiled in a study of blood T cell repertoires in COVID-19. Study details: COVID-19 samples from acute and convalescent phases originated in the United States, Italy and Spain. PBMCs, B-cell-depleted T cells, or T cells provided the cDNA or gDNA that made up the material.

CDR1 LGHNA and CDR2 YNFKEQ come from the germline V gene. The germline V and J ends were trimmed by 1 base and 6 bases, with 11 bases remaining between them. This CDR3 has 14 amino acids. Per the study methods: Reference gene primer amplification gave estimated nucleated cell counts. Assay: immunoSEQ multiplex PCR; the TCRdb copy retains only in-frame clones and omits some. V, J and clone size reflect that table, while D and trimming were determined from the DNA. The sample contains about 190,000 clones, roughly 80% of which appear only once. This receptor was identified in a young woman with acute or convalescent COVID-19. The genes are TRBV4-2 and TRBJ2-3; D is possibly TRBD1 (5 bases). The sequencing sample was made of peripheral blood. The CDR3 region is CASSQGDSRDTQYF. CDR3 sequence (DNA): TGTGCCAGCAGCCAAGGCGACAGCAGGGATACGCAGTATTTT.